Presented here are 28 T cell receptor beta chains from one specimen sequenced in a study of blood T cell repertoires in COVID-19. Method: immunoSEQ multiplex PCR; TCRdb's copy keeps in-frame clones and lacks some. The sample holds fewer than 450,000 clones, 70% to 90% seen once. Material for sequencing was peripheral blood. The receptor set was obtained from a woman between 45 and 60 years old with COVID-19, enrolled during active disease.

The chain has TRBV12-3 or TRBV12-4 and TRBJ2-5; D is ambiguous. The CDR3 length is 11 residues. Trimming cost V 5 bases and J 2 bases, with 3 bases left between them. The chain's CDR3 is CASSPQETQYF. The CDR3 nucleotides read TGTGCCAGCAGTCCTCAAGAGACCCAGTACTTC.

V gene TRBV7-2 combines with J gene TRBJ1-2, with D tentatively TRBD1 (6 bases). Germline V gene sequence: CDR1 SGHTA, CDR2 FQGNSA. Trimming took 0 bases from V and 2 from J, leaving 19 bases between them. The CDR3 sequence is 18 residues long. The CDR3 loop is CASSLAINQGQVNYGYTF. DNA for the CDR3: TGTGCCAGCAGCTTAGCGATCAACCAGGGACAAGTCAACTATGGCTACACCTTC.

This chain joins TRBV7-2 and TRBJ2-5; 13 bases map to TRBD2. The germline V gene encodes CDR1 SGHTA and CDR2 FQGNSA. The CDR3 is made up of 15 amino acids. V was pared by 5 bases and J by 5 bases, with 5 bases of the junction left unmatched. The DNA for the CDR3 is TGTGCCAGCAGCCTAACTAGCGGGGGGGCCGAGACCCAGTACTTC. Its protein is CASSLTSGGAETQYF. The full variable domain, rest sourced from reference TRBV7-2 and TRBJ2-5, is GAGVSQSPSNKVTEKGKDVELRCDPISGHTALYWYRQSLGQGLEFLIYFQGNSAPDKSGLPSDRFSAERTGGSVSTLTIQRTQQEDSAVYLCASSLTSGGAETQYFGPGTRLLVL.

The chain links TRBV27 to TRBJ2-1, with TRBD2 matching 10 bases. V lost 5 bases, J lost 5 bases, and 12 bases stayed unmatched. CDR3 size: 17 residues. Germline V gene sequence: CDR1 MNHEY, CDR2 SMNVEV (reference sequence). The CDR3, as DNA: TGTGCCAGCAGTCCCCCAATGGGTAGCGGGGGGCACAATGAGCAGTTCTTC. Protein sequence: CASSPPMGSGGHNEQFF.

The CDR3 region has the DNA TGTGCCAGCAGTATTCAGCGGGGGTCGCACAATGAGCAGTTCTTC. It translates to CASSIQRGSHNEQFF. J is TRBJ2-1 and V is TRBV28, with TRBD2 identical over 8 bases. The V gene's germline CDR1 is MDHEN and CDR2 SYDVKM. The CDR3 is 15 residues long. J lost 5 bases, V lost 5 bases, and 8 bases had no gene match.

The gene calls are TRBV7-8 and TRBJ2-7, with a weak D call TRBD1 (8 bases). This CDR3 comprises 15 residues. CDR1 and CDR2 from the germline V gene are SGHVS and FQNEAQ. With 4 bases removed from V and 5 bases from J, the gap between germline ends came to 18 bases. The DNA of the CDR3 is TGTGCCAGCAGCTCCTCAACAGGGGGGGTTAACGAGCAGTACTTC. This codes for CASSSSTGGVNEQYF.

The chain uses TRBV13 and TRBJ1-1; TRBD1 matches 7 bases. CDR1 is PRHDT and CDR2 is FYEKMQ in the germline V gene (reference sequence). J lost 6 bases, V lost 0 bases, and 1 base had no gene match. The CDR3 totals 13 residues. The DNA for the CDR3 is TGTGCCAGCAGCTTAGGCGGACAGGCTGAAGCTTTCTTT. Its protein product is CASSLGGQAEAFF. Based on the CDR3 plus reference TRBV13 and TRBJ1-1, the full variable domain is AAGVIQSPRHLIKEKRETATLKCYPIPRHDTVYWYQQGPGQDPQFLISFYEKMQSDKGSIPDRFSAQQFSDYHSELNMSSLELGDSALYFCASSLGGQAEAFFGQGTRLTVV.

The chain is built from TRBV27 and TRBJ1-5, with 7 bases lining up with TRBD1. The CDR3 runs to 14 residues. After removal of 4 bases from V and 7 bases from J, the junction contained 7 bases not matched to a gene. Germline CDR1 and CDR2: MNHEY and SMNVEV (reference sequence). The DNA for the CDR3 is TGTGCCAGCAGTTCGACAGGGTTACGGCAGCCCCAGCATTTT. Its translation is CASSSTGLRQPQHF.

V and J are TRBV7-2 and TRBJ1-2; tentatively, D is TRBD1 (5 bases). The ends were cut back, 1 base at V and 8 bases at J, with 17 bases in the middle. Germline CDR1 SGHTA, CDR2 FQGNSA. The CDR3 covers 15 residues. The CDR3 coding sequence is TGTGCCAGCAGCTTAGGCATTAGGGCAGGGAACGGCTACACCTTC. It codes for CASSLGIRAGNGYTF.

The chain joins TRBV10-3 to TRBJ1-2; D is undetermined. V was shortened by 6 bases and J by 2 bases, with 16 bases between the two germline ends. This CDR3 is 15 amino acids long. Germline CDR1 is ENHRY and CDR2 is SYGVKD. CDR3 residues: CAIREGGNENYGYTF. The DNA for the CDR3 is TGTGCCATCAGGGAGGGAGGAAACGAAAACTATGGCTACACCTTC.

This clone turned up a few times. The genes are TRBV2 and TRBJ2-2, with 7 bases that match TRBD2. With 7 bases clipped from V and 3 bases from J, the junction kept 8 bases outside the gene matches. Germline CDR1 and CDR2: SNHLY and FYNNEI. The CDR3 has 15 amino acids. CDR3 DNA: TGTGCCAGCATTCGCGGGGGTGGTTACACCGGGGAGCTGTTTTTT. Its protein is CASIRGGGYTGELFF.

This clone has more than one count but fewer than ten. The chain is built from TRBV6-5 and TRBJ2-2; TRBD1 agrees at 7 bases. This CDR3 is built from 15 residues. V was clipped by 3 bases and J by 4 bases; unmatched bases: 5. Germline CDR1 MNHEY, CDR2 SVGAGI. CDR3 amino acids: CASSYRGQLTGELFF. In nucleotides, the CDR3 is TGTGCCAGCAGTTATAGGGGACAGCTCACCGGGGAGCTGTTTTTT.

A single count supports this clone. The chain is built from TRBV5-1 and TRBJ2-5; 8 bases map to TRBD2. The germline V gene encodes CDR1 SGHRS and CDR2 YFSETQ. The CDR3 contains 14 residues. The V segment lost 3 bases and the J segment 4 bases; nucleotides outside the gene matches: 5. The CDR3 protein is CASSSRGGRETQYF. Written as DNA, the CDR3 is TGCGCCAGCAGCTCACGCGGGGGGAGAGAGACCCAGTACTTC.

The J gene is TRBJ1-1, the V gene TRBV19; D uncertain. Germline V gives CDR1 LNHDA, CDR2 SQIVND (reference sequence). The CDR3 runs 14 residues. V lost 1 base to trimming and J lost 3 bases, with 9 bases between them. The CDR3 DNA follows: TGTGCCAGTAGTATAGTCTTCGCGGACACTGAAGCTTTCTTT. This sequence encodes CASSIVFADTEAFF.

The rearrangement joins TRBV19 to TRBJ1-5; 7 nucleotides match TRBD1. Looked up from germline, CDR1 is LNHDA and CDR2 is SQIVND (reference sequence). Trimming cost V 6 bases and J 5 bases; bases outside gene matches: 4. CDR3 length: 13 residues. CDR3 protein: CASRIDRDQPQHF. As DNA, the CDR3 is TGTGCCAGTAGAATCGACAGGGATCAGCCCCAGCATTTT.

This chain uses TRBV7-3 with TRBJ2-3; D perhaps matches TRBD2 (6 bases). V lost 5 bases, J lost 2 bases, and 20 bases lay in between. From germline, CDR1 is SGHTA and CDR2 FQGTGA. This CDR3 has 17 amino acids. This CDR3 reads CASSRRKGGDHTDTQYF. Here the CDR3 DNA reads TGTGCCAGCAGCCGTCGGAAGGGCGGGGACCACACAGATACGCAGTATTTT.

The rearrangement joins TRBV6-1 to TRBJ1-2, with 7 positions matching TRBD1. Germline assignment: CDR1 MNHNS and CDR2 SASEGT. With 0 bases clipped from V and 7 bases from J, the junction kept 8 bases outside the gene matches. The CDR3 runs 15 residues. The CDR3 DNA reads TGTGCCAGCAGTGAAGCGGCACAGGGGCGTAGTGGCTACACCTTC. Translated, it gives CASSEAAQGRSGYTF.

The chain uses TRBV27 and TRBJ1-2, with 8 bases fitting TRBD1. Germline lookup yields CDR1 MNHEY and CDR2 SMNVEV (reference sequence). The V gene end was trimmed by 5 bases and the J gene end by 8 bases; junction bases not matched to a gene: 16. The CDR3 is 16 residues long. The CDR3 DNA follows: TGTGCCAGCAGTACCTACCGGGACAGGCCAGGAAAAGGCTACACCTTC. Protein product: CASSTYRDRPGKGYTF.

The chain recombines TRBV10-3 with TRBJ1-3, with a weak D call TRBD1 (6 bases). Germline CDR1 reads ENHRY; CDR2 reads SYGVKD. Trimming took off 2 bases at V and 0 bases at J, with 11 bases between the two ends. This CDR3 contains 16 residues. CDR3 sequence (DNA): TGTGCCATCAGTGAGCATGGGACATCCTCTGGAAACACCATATATTTT. This gives the protein CAISEHGTSSGNTIYF.

The chain uses TRBV6-5 and TRBJ2-5; weak D call: TRBD2 (5 bases). Germline loops: CDR1 MNHEY, CDR2 SVGAGI. This CDR3 contains 15 residues. V was clipped by 0 bases and J by 0 bases, with 8 bases between them. CDR3 sequence: CASSYSTEDQETQYF. CDR3 bases: TGTGCCAGCAGTTACTCGACGGAGGACCAAGAGACCCAGTACTTC.

The rearrangement joins TRBV12-3 or TRBV12-4 to TRBJ2-7; the match to TRBD1 covers 9 bases. The junction had 5 bases not matched to a gene; V was cut back by 5 bases and J by 6 bases. CDR3 length: 13 residues. Written as DNA, the CDR3 is TGTGCCAGCAGTCCGGAGACAGGGGGCGAGCAGTACTTC. Protein sequence: CASSPETGGEQYF.

The chain couples TRBV27 to TRBJ2-3; D unresolved. Trimming cost V 2 bases and J 4 bases, with 7 bases left between them. The CDR3 extends over 13 amino acids. Germline V gene sequence: CDR1 MNHEY, CDR2 SMNVEV (reference sequence). The CDR3 DNA reads TGTGCCAGCAGTTTAAACTACCCAGATACGCAGTATTTT. This gives the protein CASSLNYPDTQYF.

This sequence joins TRBV7-3 and TRBJ2-2, with a tentative D call TRBD1 (5 bases). The germline V and J ends were trimmed by 7 bases and 6 bases, with 15 bases remaining between them. CDR1 is SGHTA and CDR2 is FQGTGA in the germline V gene. CDR3 length equals 14 residues. For the CDR3, the DNA is TGTGCCAGCACGGAAGGCAGGGCGGCCGGGGAGCTGTTTTTT. This codes for CASTEGRAAGELFF.

Only one count was recorded for this clone. J is TRBJ1-4 and V is TRBV2; D is unresolved. CDR3 length: 14 amino acids. Germline V gene sequence: CDR1 SNHLY, CDR2 FYNNEI. Trimming took off 7 bases at V and 4 bases at J, with 13 bases between the two ends. The CDR3 here is CASIGVTRNEKLFF. CDR3 DNA sequence: TGTGCCAGCATCGGGGTGACACGTAATGAAAAACTGTTTTTT.

This chain connects TRBV27 to TRBJ2-7; 12 bases are a match to TRBD2. The CDR3 sequence is 15 residues long. CDR1 and CDR2 from the germline V gene are MNHEY and SMNVEV (reference sequence). V was pared by 5 bases and J by 4 bases, with 6 bases of the junction left unmatched. The CDR3 loop reads CASSRTGTSGYEQYF. The DNA for the CDR3 is TGTGCCAGCAGTCGCACCGGGACTAGCGGGTACGAGCAGTACTTC.

This clone was counted a few times. The chain combines TRBV9 with TRBJ1-5, with D perhaps matching TRBD1 (5 bases). Germline assignment: CDR1 SGDLS and CDR2 YYNGEE. This CDR3 is built from 14 residues. Trimming removed 3 bases at V and 9 bases at J, with 16 bases between. CDR3 nucleotide sequence: TGTGCCAGCAGCGAAACAGGTCTCCCCGGGCCCCAGCATTTT. This translates into CASSETGLPGPQHF.

V and J are TRBV27 and TRBJ1-1; no definite D call. CDR3 length equals 13 residues. Germline lookup yields CDR1 MNHEY and CDR2 SMNVEV (reference sequence). V was pared by 5 bases and J by 5 bases, with 12 bases between. CDR3 bases: TGTGCCAGCAGTCCGCTTATCGGGACTGAAGCTTTCTTT. Protein product: CASSPLIGTEAFF.

The genes are TRBV7-9 and TRBJ1-5; D is unresolved. This CDR3 comprises 15 residues. V was pared by 1 base and J by 2 bases, with 9 bases between. In germline, CDR1 is SEHNR, CDR2 FQNEAQ (reference sequence). The CDR3 reads CASSLGPGGNQPQHF. CDR3 in DNA: TGTGCCAGCAGCTTAGGTCCCGGAGGCAATCAGCCCCAGCATTTT.